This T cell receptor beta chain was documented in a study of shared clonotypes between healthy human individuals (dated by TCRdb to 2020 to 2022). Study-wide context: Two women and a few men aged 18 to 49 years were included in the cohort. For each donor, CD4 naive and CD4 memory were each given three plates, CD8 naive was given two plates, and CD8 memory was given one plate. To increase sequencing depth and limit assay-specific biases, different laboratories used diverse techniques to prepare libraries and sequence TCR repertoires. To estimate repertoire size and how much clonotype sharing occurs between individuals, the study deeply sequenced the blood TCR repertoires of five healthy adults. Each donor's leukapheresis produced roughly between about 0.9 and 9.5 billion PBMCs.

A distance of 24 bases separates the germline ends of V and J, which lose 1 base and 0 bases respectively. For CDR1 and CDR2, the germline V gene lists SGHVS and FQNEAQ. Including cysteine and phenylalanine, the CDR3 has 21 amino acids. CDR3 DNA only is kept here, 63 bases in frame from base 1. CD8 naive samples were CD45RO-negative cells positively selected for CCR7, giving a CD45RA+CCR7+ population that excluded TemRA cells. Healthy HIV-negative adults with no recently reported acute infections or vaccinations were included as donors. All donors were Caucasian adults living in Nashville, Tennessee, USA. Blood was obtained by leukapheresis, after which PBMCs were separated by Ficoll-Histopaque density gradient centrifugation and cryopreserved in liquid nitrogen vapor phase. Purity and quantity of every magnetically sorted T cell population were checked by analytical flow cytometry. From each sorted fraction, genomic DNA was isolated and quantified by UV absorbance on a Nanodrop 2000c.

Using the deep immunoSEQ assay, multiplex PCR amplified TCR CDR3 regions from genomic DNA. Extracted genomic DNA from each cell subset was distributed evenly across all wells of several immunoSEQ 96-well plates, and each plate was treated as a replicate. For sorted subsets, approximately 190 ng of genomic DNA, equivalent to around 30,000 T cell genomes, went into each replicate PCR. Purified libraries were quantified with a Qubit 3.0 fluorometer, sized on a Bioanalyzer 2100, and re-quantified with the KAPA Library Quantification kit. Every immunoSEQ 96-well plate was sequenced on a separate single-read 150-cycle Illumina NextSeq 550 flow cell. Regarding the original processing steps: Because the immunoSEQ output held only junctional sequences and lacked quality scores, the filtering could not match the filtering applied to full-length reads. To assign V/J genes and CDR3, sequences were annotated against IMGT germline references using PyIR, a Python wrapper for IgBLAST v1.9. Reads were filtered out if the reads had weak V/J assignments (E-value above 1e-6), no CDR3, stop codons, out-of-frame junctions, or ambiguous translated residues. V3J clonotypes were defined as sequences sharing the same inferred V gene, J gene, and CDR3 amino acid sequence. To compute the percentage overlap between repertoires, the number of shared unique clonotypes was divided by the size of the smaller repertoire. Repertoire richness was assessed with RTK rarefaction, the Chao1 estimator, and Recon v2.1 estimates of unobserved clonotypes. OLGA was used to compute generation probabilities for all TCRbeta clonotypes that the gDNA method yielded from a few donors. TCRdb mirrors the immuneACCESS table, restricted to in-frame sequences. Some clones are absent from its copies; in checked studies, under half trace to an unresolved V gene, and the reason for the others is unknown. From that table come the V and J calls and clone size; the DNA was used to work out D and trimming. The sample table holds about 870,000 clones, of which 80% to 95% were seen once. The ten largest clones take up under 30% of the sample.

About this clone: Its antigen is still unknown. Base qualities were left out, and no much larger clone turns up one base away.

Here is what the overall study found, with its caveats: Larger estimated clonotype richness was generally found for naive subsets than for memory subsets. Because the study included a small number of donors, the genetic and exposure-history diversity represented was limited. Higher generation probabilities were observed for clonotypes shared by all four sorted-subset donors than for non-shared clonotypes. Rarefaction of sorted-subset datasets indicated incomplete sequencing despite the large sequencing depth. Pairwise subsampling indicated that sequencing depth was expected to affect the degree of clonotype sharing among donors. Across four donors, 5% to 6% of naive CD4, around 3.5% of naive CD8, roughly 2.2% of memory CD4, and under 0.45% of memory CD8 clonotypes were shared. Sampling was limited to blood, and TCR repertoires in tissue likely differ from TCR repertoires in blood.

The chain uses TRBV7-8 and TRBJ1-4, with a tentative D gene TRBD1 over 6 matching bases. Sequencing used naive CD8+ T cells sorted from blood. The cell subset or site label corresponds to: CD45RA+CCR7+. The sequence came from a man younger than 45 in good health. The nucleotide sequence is TGTGCCAGCAGCTTAGTCTCCCCTGACAGGCACAGTACTTCAACTAATGAAAAACTGTTTTTT. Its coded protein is CASSLVSPDRHSTSTNEKLFF.